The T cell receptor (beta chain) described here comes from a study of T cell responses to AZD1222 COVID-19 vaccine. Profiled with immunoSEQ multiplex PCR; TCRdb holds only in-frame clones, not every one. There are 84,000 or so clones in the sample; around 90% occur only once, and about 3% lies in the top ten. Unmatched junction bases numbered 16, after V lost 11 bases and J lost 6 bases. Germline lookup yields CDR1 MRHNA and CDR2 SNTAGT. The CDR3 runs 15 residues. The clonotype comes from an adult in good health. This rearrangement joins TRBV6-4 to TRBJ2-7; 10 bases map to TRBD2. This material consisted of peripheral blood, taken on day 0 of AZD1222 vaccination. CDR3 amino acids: CAPPPPLAGVTEQYF. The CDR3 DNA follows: TGTGCCCCCCCACCCCCCCTAGCGGGAGTAACCGAGCAGTACTTC.